Described below is a single T cell receptor (beta chain) sequence and its context. The antigen is not known. The CDR3 totals 17 residues. Per germline, CDR1 SGHAT and CDR2 FQNNGV. The ends lost 5 bases at V and 10 bases at J; junction bases unmatched: 19. These data come from a study of cytomegalovirus exposure and HLA in healthy donors. Across the whole study: In an earlier analysis, approximately 120 million unique TCR beta sequences were found from some 180 million T cells. HLA-typed donors were the source of 86 million or so unique TCRs held in an early data release.

The PCR made use of 60 Vbeta and 13 Jbeta primers. Profiling relied on immunoSEQ multiplex PCR, and the TCRdb table lists in-frame clones only, not all of them. The profile shows about 150,000 clones, 65% to 85% of them singletons. Regarding the study as a whole: Later, TCR association rates were found to vary by HLA locus, highest for DRB1 and lowest for HLA-C.

The chain combines TRBV11-2 with TRBJ2-3; TRBD2 aligns across 9 bases. Sequencing was carried out using PBMCs. The TCR originated in a male donor in good health and CMV-seronegative. CDR3 loop: CASSETVNSGRGGPQYF. CDR3 nucleotides: TGTGCCAGCAGCGAAACCGTAAATAGCGGGCGGGGGGGGCCGCAGTATTTT.